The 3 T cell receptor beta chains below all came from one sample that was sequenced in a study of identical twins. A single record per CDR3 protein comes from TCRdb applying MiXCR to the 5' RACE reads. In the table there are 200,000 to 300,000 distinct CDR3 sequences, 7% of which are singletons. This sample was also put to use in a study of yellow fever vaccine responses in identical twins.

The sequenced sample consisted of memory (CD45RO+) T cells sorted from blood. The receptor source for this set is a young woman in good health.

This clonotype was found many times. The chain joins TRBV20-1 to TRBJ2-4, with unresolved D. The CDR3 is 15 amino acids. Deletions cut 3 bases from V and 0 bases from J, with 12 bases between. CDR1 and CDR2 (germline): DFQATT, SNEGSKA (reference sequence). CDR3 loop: CSASRPQLAKNIQYF. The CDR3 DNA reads TGCAGTGCTAGTCGTCCTCAACTAGCCAAAAACATTCAGTACTTC.

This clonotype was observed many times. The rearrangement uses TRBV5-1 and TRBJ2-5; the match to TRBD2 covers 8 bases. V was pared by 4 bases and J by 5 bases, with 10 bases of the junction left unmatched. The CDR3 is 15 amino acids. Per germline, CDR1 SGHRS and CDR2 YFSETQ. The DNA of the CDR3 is TGCGCCAGCAGCCCGGAGGTCGGGACTAGGGAGACCCAGTACTTC. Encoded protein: CASSPEVGTRETQYF.

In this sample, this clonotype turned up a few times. CDR3: CASSRARSTGSNQPQHF. The CDR3 nucleotides are TGTGCCAGCAGTCGCGCCCGATCGACAGGGAGCAATCAGCCCCAGCATTTT. The chain employs TRBV6-2 or TRBV6-3 and TRBJ1-5; 7 bases line up with TRBD1. The length of the CDR3 is 17 residues. Germline trimming cut 5 bases from V and 1 base from J; bases unmatched to any gene: 11. CDR1 is MNHEY and CDR2 is SVGEGT in the germline V gene.